Listed below are T cell receptor beta chains from one sample, sequenced in a study of identical twins. TCRdb re-called the 5' RACE reads with MiXCR, one entry per CDR3 protein. The sample contains hundreds of thousands of distinct CDR3 sequences, 20% to 25% of which appear only once. Separately, the same data were catalogued under a study of yellow fever vaccine responses in identical twins.

The source material was CD4+ T cells sorted from blood. Receptors were obtained from a woman aged 18-29 years in good health. Both conserved end residues are part of each CDR3. The D gene is left open where the match is weak. Some rows have no size entry. The others give once, few or many, or a class for an expanded clone.

v_call	j_call	clone_size	d_call	cdr3_nt	cdr3_aa
TRBV2	TRBJ2-7	NA	TRBD2	TGTGCCAGCAGTGAAGGTCTAAGCGGGAAACCCCTACCTAGAGGTCGGTCTCACGAGCAGTACTTC	CASSEGLSGKPLPRGRSHEQYF
TRBV15	TRBJ1-1	few	NA	TGTGCCACCAGCAGAGAAGGGACAAGGTTCTTCATGAACACTGAAGCTTTCTTT	CATSREGTRFFMNTEAFF
TRBV3-1	TRBJ2-3	NA	TRBD2	TGTGCCAGCAGCCAAGCTAGCGGGGGGTTTAGTTCCTCAGATACGCAGTATTTT	CASSQASGGFSSSDTQYF
TRBV7-3	TRBJ2-3	NA	NA	TGTGCCAGCAGTTCCGGGGGCGGACGGAGCGGAGTCACAGATACGCAGTATTTT	CASSSGGGRSGVTDTQYF
TRBV9	TRBJ2-2	NA	TRBD1	TGTGCCAGCAGCGTATGGGGACAGGGGAGCACCGGGGAGCTGTTTTTT	CASSVWGQGSTGELFF
TRBV6-5	TRBJ2-5	NA	TRBD1	TGTGCCAGCAGTTACTCAACACCGGCAGGGGGAGTACGGGAGACCCAGTACTTC	CASSYSTPAGGVRETQYF
TRBV6-1	TRBJ2-2	NA	NA	TGTGCCAGCAGAGAGACAGGCCGGACGAACACCGGGGAGCTGTTTTTT	CASRETGRTNTGELFF
TRBV2	TRBJ2-2	few	TRBD1	TGTGCCAGCAGCCCCTATAGGGGGCAAGCGGAGGAGCTGTTTTTT	CASSPYRGQAEELFF
TRBV7-2	TRBJ2-4	NA	NA	TGTGCCAGCAGCTTGGAGGGCCGGGGGCGCATTCAGTACTTC	CASSLEGRGRIQYF
TRBV5-1	TRBJ2-4	NA	NA	TGCGCCAGCAGCTTGGGGGGCCCAGAGGTAGCCAAAAACATTCAGTACTTC	CASSLGGPEVAKNIQYF
TRBV20-1	TRBJ2-7	NA	NA	TGCAGTGCCCAAAGCCGTCTGGGTACGTACGAGCAGTACTTC	CSAQSRLGTYEQYF
TRBV6-1	TRBJ1-6	few	TRBD1	TGTGCCAGCTCGGGACAGGGTTTGAAAGAATCACCCCTCCACTTT	CASSGQGLKESPLHF
TRBV14	TRBJ2-7	NA	TRBD2	TGTGCCAGCAGCCAAGGGACTAGCTACGAGCAGTACTTC	CASSQGTSYEQYF
TRBV10-1	TRBJ2-1	NA	NA	TGCGCCAGCAGTGAGGGGCGGGTCATCCCCGGGAATGAGCAGTTCTTC	CASSEGRVIPGNEQFF
TRBV14	TRBJ1-1	NA	NA	TGTGCCAGCAACGAGCCCGGTTCTCCTGAAGCTTTCTTT	CASNEPGSPEAFF
TRBV19	TRBJ1-4	NA	NA	TGTGCCAGTAGTATTCCGGCGGGAGCAACTAATGAAAAACTGTTTTTT	CASSIPAGATNEKLFF
TRBV20-1	TRBJ2-3	NA	NA	TGCAGTGCTAGAGATTACAGGTCCAGCACAGATACGCAGTATTTT	CSARDYRSSTDTQYF
TRBV12-3/TRBV12-4	TRBJ1-2	few	NA	TGTGCCAGCAGTTCCCAGGGAGTAGGCTATGGCTACACCTTC	CASSSQGVGYGYTF
TRBV2	TRBJ2-3	NA	TRBD2	TGTGCCAGCACATCACTAGCGGGAGCCCCCACAGATACGCAGTATTTT	CASTSLAGAPTDTQYF
TRBV6-1	TRBJ1-1	NA	NA	TGTGCCAGCAGTGGGTCCAGGGTCGGACTCAACACTGAAGCTTTCTTT	CASSGSRVGLNTEAFF
TRBV5-5	TRBJ1-5	NA	TRBD1	TGTGCCAGCAGCTCCGACAGGGGGATTCTGAGCAATCAGCCCCAGCATTTT	CASSSDRGILSNQPQHF
TRBV11-2	TRBJ2-2	few	TRBD1	TGTGCCAGCAGCACCGGGACAGACCCGAACACCGGGGAGCTGTTTTTT	CASSTGTDPNTGELFF
TRBV10-3	TRBJ2-7	many	TRBD1	TGTGCCATCAGTGACTCGGGACAGGGGAGGTTCCACGAGCAGTACTTC	CAISDSGQGRFHEQYF
TRBV5-1	TRBJ2-7	few	NA	TGCGCCAGCAGCGGTGGGTTTGGACAGCCCTACGAGCAGTACTTC	CASSGGFGQPYEQYF
TRBV11-1	TRBJ2-5	NA	TRBD2	TGTGCCAGCTCCCCGGGAACTAGCGGGGAGAGCTTCCAAGAGACCCAGTACTTC	CASSPGTSGESFQETQYF
TRBV27	TRBJ1-2	few	NA	TGTGCCAGCAGGTCACAGGGCTCTTTCTATGGCTACACCTTC	CASRSQGSFYGYTF
TRBV7-9	TRBJ2-5	NA	TRBD2	TGTGCCAGCAGACCCGGGACTAGCGGGGGGGCCTATGAGACCCAGTACTTC	CASRPGTSGGAYETQYF